This T cell receptor (beta chain) was recorded in a study of CD8 T cells in Susac syndrome. The CDR3 sequence is 15 residues long. V was shortened by 0 bases and J by 0 bases, with 8 bases between the two germline ends. The germline V gene has CDR1 KGHSH and CDR2 LQKENI. The RNA, about 0.45 to 1 ug, was put through reverse transcription using random hexamers. Via MiXCR, TCRdb re-called the immunoSEQ multiplex PCR reads, giving one row per CDR3 protein. Of about 300,000 distinct CDR3 sequences listed, 89% are singletons. This chain joins TRBV18 and TRBJ1-1; a weak D match, TRBD1 (5 bases). The TCR was taken from a human donor with multiple sclerosis. Source material: CD8+ T cells from PBMCs. CDR3 bases: TGTGCCAGCTCACCACCGGGGGGTATGAACACTGAAGCTTTCTTT. As protein: CASSPPGGMNTEAFF. Complete variable domain (other parts from reference TRBV18 and TRBJ1-1): NAGVMQNPRHLVRRRGQEARLRCSPMKGHSHVYWYRQLPEEGLKFMVYLQKENIIDESGMPKERFSAEFPKEGPSILRIQQVVRGDSAAYFCASSPPGGMNTEAFFGQGTRLTVV.